These T cell receptor beta chains were read from a single sample in a study of Ad26.COV2.S vaccination and SARS-CoV-2 variants. The data were produced by immunoSEQ multiplex PCR, yet TCRdb's version contains in-frame clones alone and is incomplete. In the table there are some 340,000 clones, about 86% of which are singletons. The sample here was peripheral blood, taken in a trial of Ad26.COV2.S vaccine versus placebo. These receptors all come from a person between 18 and 65 years old who received the Ad26.COV2.S COVID-19 vaccine or a placebo. CDR3s include the opening cysteine and the closing phenylalanine or tryptophan. The D gene is left open where the match is weak. Size tells how often a clone was seen (once, few, many) or the class of an expanded clone, and some rows leave it out.

J gene	V gene	D gene	clone size	CDR3 DNA	CDR3 protein
TRBJ1-3	TRBV7-8	-	-	TGTGCCAGCAGCTTGGGGGGTAATGGAAACACCATATATTTT	CASSLGGNGNTIYF
TRBJ1-1	TRBV12-3/TRBV12-4	TRBD1	-	TGTGCCAGCAGCCGTGACAGGGGCACTGAAGCTTTCTTT	CASSRDRGTEAFF
TRBJ2-1	TRBV18	-	-	TGTGCCAGCTCACCGCAGGGTGCGGGAAATGAGCAGTTCTTC	CASSPQGAGNEQFF
TRBJ1-2	TRBV9	-	-	TGTGCCAGCAGCGTAGCTCCAGGAGGTCCTGCTTCCGCCTATGGCTACACCTTC	CASSVAPGGPASAYGYTF
TRBJ2-7	TRBV4-3	-	-	TGCGCCAGCAGCCAAGTTCCCCGAGGGGAGCAGTACTTC	CASSQVPRGEQYF
TRBJ2-3	TRBV24-1	-	-	TGTGCCACCAGCCGGGACGGAGTCACAGATACGCAGTATTTT	CATSRDGVTDTQYF
TRBJ2-2	TRBV11-3	TRBD2	once	TGTGCCAGCAGCCTAAGACTAGCGGGGGAGGCCGGGGAGCTGTTTTTT	CASSLRLAGEAGELFF
TRBJ1-5	TRBV19	-	-	TGTGCCAGTAGCAGGACAGCATTCAATCAGCCCCAGCATTTT	CASSRTAFNQPQHF
TRBJ2-7	TRBV5-1	TRBD2	-	TGCGCCACCAGCGGGGGGGGATACGCCCACGAGCAGTACTTC	CATSGGGYAHEQYF
TRBJ2-2	TRBV13	-	few	TGTGCCACCGCGGAGGGGGCAAACACCGGGGAGCTGTTTTTT	CATAEGANTGELFF
TRBJ1-2	TRBV7-2	-	-	TGTGCCAGCAGCTTAGGACCCCAGACAGGACTGGCTAACTATGGCTACACCTTC	CASSLGPQTGLANYGYTF
TRBJ1-6	TRBV5-1	TRBD1	-	TGCGCCAGCAGCTCCGGACAGGGAGGTAATTCACCCCTCCACTTT	CASSSGQGGNSPLHF
TRBJ2-2	TRBV5-1	-	few	TGCGCCAGCAGCCCCGGGACCTTGAACACCGGGGAGCTGTTTTTT	CASSPGTLNTGELFF
TRBJ1-2	TRBV24-1	-	-	TGTGCCACACTGGGACAAGGGCCCGCTAACTATGGCTACACCTTC	CATLGQGPANYGYTF
TRBJ1-1	TRBV7-6	-	-	TGTGCCAGCAGCTCGACAGCCATGAACACTGAAGCTTTCTTT	CASSSTAMNTEAFF
TRBJ1-5	TRBV27	TRBD1	-	TGTGCCAGCAGTTTAATAGGGGACAGGGGGTTCGATCAGCCCCAGCATTTT	CASSLIGDRGFDQPQHF
TRBJ2-5	TRBV4-3	TRBD1	-	TGCGCCAGCAGCCAAGATCGAGCCGGGACAGGCCAAGAGACCCAGTACTTC	CASSQDRAGTGQETQYF
TRBJ2-3	TRBV30	-	-	TGTGCCTGGAGAAAAGGGGGTGGCACAGATACGCAGTATTTT	CAWRKGGGTDTQYF
TRBJ2-5	TRBV4-1	-	-	TGCGCCAGCAGCCAAGCGGGGGGCTTAGGGACCCAGTACTTC	CASSQAGGLGTQYF
TRBJ1-1	TRBV5-6	-	-	TGTGCCAGCAGCTTGGGACGTTATAGAGCTTTCTTT	CASSLGRYRAFF
TRBJ1-1	TRBV6-4	-	-	TGTGCCAGCAGATCGGACGGTAGAACAACTGAAGCTTTCTTT	CASRSDGRTTEAFF
TRBJ1-2	TRBV30	-	-	TGTGCCGCCACGATCGGAGGCAGCCTTAACTATGGCTACACCTTC	CAATIGGSLNYGYTF
TRBJ2-4	TRBV18	TRBD1	-	TGTGCCAGCTCACCACCGGGACAGGGCTGGAACATTCAGTACTTC	CASSPPGQGWNIQYF
TRBJ2-3	TRBV9	TRBD1	-	TGTGCCAGCAGCGTAGCAACCGGGACAGGGGGCGGTAGGTGGACAGATACGCAGTATTTT	CASSVATGTGGGRWTDTQYF
TRBJ1-4	TRBV27	-	few	TGTGCCAGCAGTCCTCGATGGTCTAATGAAAAACTGTTTTTT	CASSPRWSNEKLFF
TRBJ2-2	TRBV27	-	-	TGTGCCAGCAGGAGGGGGTCCGGCACCGGGGAGCTGTTTTTT	CASRRGSGTGELFF
TRBJ2-7	TRBV7-6	-	-	TGTGCCAGCAGCACCCGTCTTTGGGACGAGCAGTACTTC	CASSTRLWDEQYF
TRBJ2-7	TRBV7-2	TRBD2	-	TGTGCCAGCGGAACTAGCGGGGGGGACTACGAGCAGTACTTC	CASGTSGGDYEQYF
TRBJ2-7	TRBV5-1	-	-	TGCGCCAGCAGTAAAGGGGGGCCCTTTAGTGAGCAGTACTTC	CASSKGGPFSEQYF
TRBJ1-2	TRBV5-1	-	-	TGCGCCAGCAGCGGTTCGAACCCAGGGGATGGCTACACCTTC	CASSGSNPGDGYTF
TRBJ1-6	TRBV6-4	TRBD1	-	TGTGCCGTCCCCAGGGGGCCCGGTGGTTCACCCCTCCACTTT	CAVPRGPGGSPLHF
TRBJ1-2	TRBV9	-	-	TGTGCCAGCAGCACCAGGGACATAGGCATGGATGGCTACACCTTC	CASSTRDIGMDGYTF
TRBJ1-6	TRBV3-1/TRBV3-2	-	-	TGTGCCAGCAGCCAAGATCGGGGTTCACCCCTCCACTTT	CASSQDRGSPLHF
TRBJ2-3	TRBV5-4	-	-	TGTGCCAGCAGCGGCGGGACTTGGAGATCTAGCACAGATACGCAGTATTTT	CASSGGTWRSSTDTQYF
TRBJ1-1	TRBV5-6	-	-	TGTGCCAGCAGCTTGGTAGCAGGGAGATGGAACACTGAAGCTTTCTTT	CASSLVAGRWNTEAFF
TRBJ2-3	TRBV19	TRBD2	-	TGTGCCAGTAGGCCCGCGGGGGGAGATACGCAGTATTTT	CASRPAGGDTQYF
TRBJ1-4	TRBV5-1	-	-	TGCGCCAGCAGCTGGAATACGGGGGCTAATGAAAAACTGTTTTTT	CASSWNTGANEKLFF
TRBJ1-1	TRBV29-1	-	-	TGCAGCGCTGCGGACGGAGGGAACACTGAAGCTTTCTTT	CSAADGGNTEAFF
TRBJ1-4	TRBV5-1	TRBD1	-	TGCGCCAGCAGCTTGTCGGGACAGGGAAATGAAAAACTGTTTTTT	CASSLSGQGNEKLFF